There are many counts of the clone carrying this TCR beta chain. Its antigen remains unknown. MiXCR, run by TCRdb on the reads, gives a single entry per CDR3 protein. This table has some 320,000 distinct CDR3 sequences, more than 8% appearing once. The V gene end was trimmed by 3 bases and the J gene end by 1 base; junction bases not matched to a gene: 5. CDR1 is SGHTA and CDR2 is FQGNSA in the germline V gene. This CDR3 spans 15 amino acids. This specimen belongs to a study of T cell repertoires in cytomegalovirus infection. Study-level background: Based on public TCR beta signatures, there were indications of CMV infection and of a matching HLA type.

Study results and caveats: Carriers of CMV and the relevant HLA type were discriminated by public TCR beta frequency. In two of eight donors, the top clonotype was HLA-C-restricted CMV-specific.

The rearrangement links TRBV7-2 to TRBJ1-1; 7 bases match TRBD1. Sequencing was done on a sample of PBMCs. The TCR sequence derives from a human donor in good health (CMV status not recorded). Some clones in this sample may be carry-over from other donors' samples. The CDR3 loop is CASSFRQGGNTEAFF. The CDR3 DNA is TGTGCCAGCAGCTTTCGACAGGGAGGGAACACTGAAGCTTTCTTT.